The source of this T cell receptor beta chain is a study of shared clonotypes between healthy human individuals (dated by TCRdb to the early 2020s). Notes on the research overall: Three men and two women, aged 18 to 49 years, made up the cohort. To estimate repertoire size and how much clonotypes are shared between individuals, the study performed deep sequencing of blood TCR repertoires from about five healthy adults. To increase sequencing depth and limit assay-specific biases, different laboratories used diverse techniques to prepare libraries and sequence TCR repertoires. Per donor, leukapheresis produced somewhere between about 0.85 and 10 billion PBMCs.

CDR3 length: 15 amino acids, cysteine to phenylalanine. The read is trimmed to its CDR3 DNA, 45 bases read in frame from base 1. In the germline V gene, CDR1 corresponds to SGDLS and CDR2 to YYNGEE. V is pruned by 4 bases and J by 8 bases, leaving 14 bases of the junction without a gene match. Donors were healthy HIV-negative adults with no recently reported acute infections or vaccinations. Only Caucasian adults living in Nashville, Tennessee, USA were represented among the donors. For unsorted samples, tens of millions of PBMCs were counted, and genomic DNA was extracted using the QIAamp DNA Blood Mini kit. Blood was collected by leukapheresis, and PBMCs were isolated by Ficoll-Histopaque density gradient centrifugation and then cryopreserved in liquid nitrogen vapor phase. TCR CDR3 regions were amplified from genomic DNA by multiplex PCR using the deep immunoSEQ assay. Genomic DNA extracted from each cell subset was distributed evenly over all wells of several immunoSEQ 96-well plates, and each plate served as one replicate. For unsorted PBMC, around 330 ng genomic DNA, equal to tens of thousands of T cell genomes, was loaded into each replicate PCR. Genomic DNA from unsorted PBMC was sequenced over ten immunoSEQ deep assay plates. Purified libraries were measured with a Qubit 3.0 fluorometer, size-checked on a Bioanalyzer 2100, and measured again with the KAPA Library Quantification kit. Every immunoSEQ 96-well plate was sequenced on a dedicated single-read 150-cycle Illumina NextSeq 550 flow cell. In the authors' own workflow: Because only junctional sequences without quality scores were contained in the immunoSEQ output, filtering matching that applied to full-length reads could not be performed. To assign V/J genes and CDR3, sequences were annotated against IMGT germline references using PyIR, a Python wrapper for IgBLAST v1.9. Any read was removed if the V/J assignment was weak (E-value above 1e-6), the CDR3 was missing, or the read contained stop codons, out-of-frame junctions, or ambiguous translated residues. V3J clonotypes were defined as sequences sharing an identical inferred V gene, J gene, and CDR3 amino acid sequence. The percentage overlap between two repertoires was calculated by dividing the number of shared unique clonotypes by the size of the smaller repertoire. Three approaches were used to assess repertoire richness: RTK rarefaction, the Chao1 estimator, and Recon v2.1 estimates of unobserved clonotypes. This immuneACCESS table, as held by TCRdb, lists in-frame sequences with V and J called but not all clones. Of the missing ones, under half trace to an unresolved V gene in checked studies; the others have no known cause. That table is the source of V, J and clone size, and D and trimming were worked out from the DNA. A total of under 600,000 clones appear in this sample, over 75% of them only once. The top ten hold around 13% of the sample.

Results the study describes overall, beyond this receptor: Because the study included a small number of donors, the genetic and exposure-history diversity represented was limited. Sampling was restricted to blood, and TCR repertoires in tissues likely differ from the TCR repertoires found in blood. Pairwise subsampling indicated that sequencing depth was expected to affect the degree of clonotype sharing among donors.

A note on this clone: Its antigen remains unidentified. The input lacks base qualities; no much larger clone sits a single base away.

The receptor chain draws on TRBV9 and TRBJ1-2, and 7 junction bases match TRBD1. The clonotype comes from a woman aged 40-49 years in good health. Some clones in this sample may be carry-over from other donors' samples. The specimen sequenced was PBMCs. Here is the DNA: TGTGCCAGCAGCAATACCGGACAGGCCGGAGGGGGCTACACCTTC. This codes for CASSNTGQAGGGYTF.